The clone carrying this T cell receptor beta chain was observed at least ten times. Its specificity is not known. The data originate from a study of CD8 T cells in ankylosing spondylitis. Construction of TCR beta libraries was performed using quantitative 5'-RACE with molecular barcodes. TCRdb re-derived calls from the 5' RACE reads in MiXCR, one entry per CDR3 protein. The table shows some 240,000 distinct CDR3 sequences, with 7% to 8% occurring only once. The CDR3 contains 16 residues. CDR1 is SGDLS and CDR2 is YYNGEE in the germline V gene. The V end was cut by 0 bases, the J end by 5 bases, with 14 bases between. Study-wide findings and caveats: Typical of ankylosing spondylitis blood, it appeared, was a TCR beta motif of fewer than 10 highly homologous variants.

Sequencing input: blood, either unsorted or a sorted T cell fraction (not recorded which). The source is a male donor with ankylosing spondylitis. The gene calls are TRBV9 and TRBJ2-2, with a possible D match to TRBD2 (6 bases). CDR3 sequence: CASSVVSLGRTGELFF. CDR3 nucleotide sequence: TGTGCCAGCAGCGTAGTCAGTCTAGGGAGGACCGGGGAGCTGTTTTTT.